This TCR beta chain stems from a study of PD-1 blockade in classical Hodgkin lymphoma. In regard to this clone: Its antigen is currently unknown.

TCRdb's table, derived via immunoSEQ multiplex PCR, lists solely in-frame clones and lacks some. The sample carries approximately 150,000 clones, approximately 72% recorded once. Each patient's relapse followed autologous stem cell transplantation, and brentuximab vedotin exposure varied. Study outcomes and limitations: Although disease activity or prior therapy may be involved, causes of the repertoire differences remain undefined. Patients starting nivolumab under 1 year after ASCT were excluded. CD4+ TCR diversity climbed significantly by C4D1, unlike CD8+ TCR diversity. Baseline diversity was lower in partial responders and progressors than complete responders.

Germline loops: CDR1 MNHEY, CDR2 SVGAGI. The CDR3 sequence is 16 residues long. Trimming removed 6 bases at V and 0 bases at J, with 14 bases between. This chain links TRBV6-5 with TRBJ1-4; tentative D call: TRBD1 (6 bases). The clonotype was recovered from a human donor with classical Hodgkin lymphoma. The input for sequencing was peripheral blood mononuclear cells (PBMCs), taken before the second cycle of nivolumab. The CDR3 DNA reads as TGTGCCAGCAGCTACAGGGCCTTTGCAACTAATGAAAAACTGTTTTTT. This sequence encodes CASSYRAFATNEKLFF.